This T cell receptor (beta chain) was recovered during a study of control samples from healthy donors and cancer patients. This CDR3 is 13 amino acids long. Germline V gene data show CDR1 as LNHDA and CDR2 as SQIVND (reference sequence). Trimming shortened V by 3 bases and J by 1 base, and 6 bases separated the two germline ends. Sequencing was performed with immunoSEQ multiplex PCR; in TCRdb, only in-frame clones are kept and a portion is missing. The sample has some 170,000 clones, roughly 94% seen once. Sequencing input: PBMCs. This receptor was taken from a man aged 55 to 70 with colorectal cancer. This chain links TRBV19 with TRBJ1-1, with unresolved D. The CDR3 region has the DNA TGTGCCAGTAGTATTTTGGGGAACACTGAAGCTTTCTTT. Protein sequence: CASSILGNTEAFF.